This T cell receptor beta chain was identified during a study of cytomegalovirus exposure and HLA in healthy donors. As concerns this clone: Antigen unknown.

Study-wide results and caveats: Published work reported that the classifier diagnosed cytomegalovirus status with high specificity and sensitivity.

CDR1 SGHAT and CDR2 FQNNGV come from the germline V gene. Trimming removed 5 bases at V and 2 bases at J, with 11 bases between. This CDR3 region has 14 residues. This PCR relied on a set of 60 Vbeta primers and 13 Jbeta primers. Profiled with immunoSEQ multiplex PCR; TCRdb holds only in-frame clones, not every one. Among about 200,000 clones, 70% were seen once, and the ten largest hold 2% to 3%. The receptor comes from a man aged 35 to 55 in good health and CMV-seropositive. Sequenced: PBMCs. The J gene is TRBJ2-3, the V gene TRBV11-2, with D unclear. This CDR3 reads CASSPSFATDTQYF. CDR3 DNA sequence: TGTGCCAGCAGCCCTAGTTTTGCCACAGATACGCAGTATTTT.